The TCR beta chain described here comes from a study of sequential checkpoint blockade in melanoma. Study details: Randomization was 1:1 between first-line nivolumab→ipilimumab and ipilimumab→nivolumab.

Treatment defined: randomized to nivolumab then ipilimumab (arm A) or the reverse (arm B). The sample holds a few counts of this clone. The method was immunoSEQ multiplex PCR; TCRdb's version includes in-frame clones alone and lacks a portion of them. The table includes some 10,000 clones, about 75% detected once. Germline CDR1 reads MGHRA; CDR2 reads YSYEKL. The CDR3 loop spans 18 amino acids. J was trimmed by 5 bases and V by 1 base; bases with no gene match: 12. This TCR came from a human donor with melanoma. Sequenced here: CD8+ T cells sorted from blood (inferred from file names), sampled from a patient given nivolumab and ipilimumab in sequence. The rearrangement joins TRBV4-1 to TRBJ2-4, with 9 bases aligning to TRBD2. This CDR3 reads CASSQGPGGGGDQNIQYF. CDR3 in DNA: TGCGCCAGCAGCCAAGGGCCCGGGGGCGGGGGGGATCAAAACATTCAGTACTTC.